The 24 T cell receptor beta chains below were found in one sample sequenced in a study of immune evolution from preneoplasia to lung adenocarcinoma. Clones were read by immunoSEQ multiplex PCR, and TCRdb kept only the in-frame ones, dropping some. The table records 12,000 to 15,000 clones, roughly 85% of them present only once. The sequencing input was FFPE lung adenocarcinoma in situ tissue. The receptors originated from a donor of 70 years or more with lung adenocarcinoma.

This chain uses TRBV2 with TRBJ2-7; 7 positions match TRBD2. Germline trimming cut 5 bases from V and 4 bases from J; bases unmatched to any gene: 11. CDR1 is SNHLY, CDR2 FYNNEI, per germline. This CDR3 is built from 15 residues. The DNA of the CDR3 is TGTGCCAGCAGTATTTCTGGCGGGAGCGGGTACGAGCAGTACTTC. As protein: CASSISGGSGYEQYF.

The chain joins TRBV20-1 to TRBJ1-1, with D possibly being TRBD1 (5 bases). Germline V gives CDR1 DFQATT, CDR2 SNEGSKA (reference sequence). The CDR3 has 11 residues. V lost 6 bases and J 2 bases, leaving 7 bases between the germline ends. CDR3 residues: CSARDNTEAFF. In nucleotides, the CDR3 is TGCAGTGCCCGGGACAACACTGAAGCTTTCTTT.

CDR3: CASSLSGGTDEQYF. The CDR3 coding sequence is TGTGCCAGCAGCTTATCAGGGGGCACCGACGAGCAGTACTTC. The rearrangement links TRBV7-2 to TRBJ2-7, with 8 bases matching TRBD1. In germline, CDR1 is SGHTA, CDR2 FQGNSA. Unmatched junction bases numbered 5, after V lost 2 bases and J lost 5 bases. The length of the CDR3 is 14 residues.

In this sample, this clone turned up a few times. The chain joins TRBV11-2 to TRBJ2-7; maybe TRBD1 (5 bases). Germline CDR1 reads SGHAT; CDR2 reads FQNNGV. The V and J ends lost 0 bases and 8 bases respectively, with 11 bases between them. The CDR3 is 13 residues long. Here the CDR3 reads CASSLEGRVKQYF. The CDR3 DNA is TGTGCCAGCAGCTTAGAGGGCAGGGTCAAGCAGTACTTC. Full variable domain (rest looked up from reference TRBV11-2 and TRBJ2-7): EAGVAQSPRYKIIEKRQSVAFWCNPISGHATLYWYQQILGQGPKLLIQFQNNGVVDDSQLPKDRFSAERLKGVDSTLKIQPAKLEDSAVYLCASSLEGRVKQYFGPGTRLTVT.

The chain has TRBV6-6 and TRBJ2-3; D is unclear. There are 13 residues in the CDR3. Germline V gene lookup returns CDR1 MNHNY and CDR2 SVGAGI (reference sequence). V was shortened by 6 bases and J by 1 base, with 8 bases between the two germline ends. CDR3 DNA sequence: TGTGCCAGCAGATGGCAGGGCACAGATACGCAGTATTTT. It translates to CASRWQGTDTQYF.

The chain joins TRBV29-1 to TRBJ1-1; TRBD1 might be the D (5 bases). Looked up from germline, CDR1 is SQVTM and CDR2 is ANQGSEA. This CDR3 has 14 amino acids. Trimming left V 4 bases short and J 4 bases short, with 16 bases between. Written as DNA, the CDR3 is TGCAGCGTTGCGACTGAACAGGTAGTCACTGAAGCTTTCTTT. It is translated as CSVATEQVVTEAFF.

This sequence joins TRBV18 and TRBJ1-2; perhaps TRBD1 as D (6 bases). Trimming left V 4 bases short and J 8 bases short, with 14 bases between. There are 13 residues in the CDR3. The germline CDR1 and CDR2 sequences are KGHSH and LQKENI. The CDR3 protein is CASSLTHREGYTF. The CDR3 DNA reads TGTGCCAGCTCACTCACTCACAGGGAAGGCTACACCTTC.

The chain links TRBV28 to TRBJ2-7, with a weak D call TRBD1 (6 bases). V was cut by 5 bases and J by 1 base, with 12 bases left in between. Looked up from germline, CDR1 is MDHEN and CDR2 is SYDVKM. The CDR3 covers 14 residues. As DNA, the CDR3 is TGTGCCAGCAGTACTCCGACAGGTTCCTACGAGCAGTACTTC. Encoded protein: CASSTPTGSYEQYF.

This sequence joins TRBV7-9 and TRBJ2-1; 11 positions agree with TRBD2. The J segment lost 5 bases and the V segment lost 6 bases, leaving 3 bases of the junction unmatched. The CDR3 runs 14 residues. Germline V gene lookup returns CDR1 SEHNR and CDR2 FQNEAQ (reference sequence). The CDR3 DNA sequence: TGTGCCAGCAGGACTAGCGGGATAGACAATGAGCAGTTCTTC. This encodes CASRTSGIDNEQFF.

The V and J genes are TRBV11-3 and TRBJ2-1, with TRBD2 as a possible D gene (6 bases). Trimming pared 1 base from V and 6 bases from J, leaving 10 bases between. This CDR3 is built from 14 residues. The germline V gene encodes CDR1 SGHNT and CDR2 YENEEA. In nucleotides, the CDR3 is TGTGCCAGCAGCTTAGTGCGGGGAAGCAATGAGCAGTTCTTC. Amino acid sequence: CASSLVRGSNEQFF. Looking up the rest from reference TRBV11-3 and TRBJ2-1 gives the full variable domain: EAGVVQSPRYKIIEKKQPVAFWCNPISGHNTLYWYLQNLGQGPELLIRYENEEAVDDSQLPKDRFSAERLKGVDSTLKIQPAELGDSAVYLCASSLVRGSNEQFFGPGTRLTVL.

The J gene is TRBJ1-1, the V gene TRBV7-6, with 9 bases fitting TRBD1. The CDR3 totals 16 residues. V was clipped by 1 base and J by 2 bases; unmatched bases: 5. From germline, CDR1 is SGHVS and CDR2 FNYEAQ. The DNA of the CDR3 is TGTGCCAGCAGCTTAGGGGCGGGACAGGGTAACACTGAAGCTTTCTTT. Its protein product is CASSLGAGQGNTEAFF. Combining the CDR3 with reference TRBV7-6 and TRBJ1-1 gives the whole variable domain GAGVSQSPRYKVTKRGQDVALRCDPISGHVSLYWYRQALGQGPEFLTYFNYEAQQDKSGLPNDRFSAERPEGSISTLTIQRTEQRDSAMYRCASSLGAGQGNTEAFFGQGTRLTVV.

This chain uses TRBV5-1 with TRBJ1-2, with 9 bases identical to TRBD1. The V gene's germline CDR1 is SGHRS and CDR2 YFSETQ. The CDR3 loop spans 11 amino acids. Trimming removed 3 bases from V and 14 bases from J; junction bases left unmatched: 5. The CDR3 sequence is CASSSQGARTF. CDR3 coding DNA: TGCGCCAGCAGCTCACAGGGGGCTCGGACCTTC.

This chain connects TRBV7-2 to TRBJ1-5, with 8 bases lining up with TRBD1. Germline V gives CDR1 SGHTA, CDR2 FQGNSA. The CDR3 has 15 residues. V lost 2 bases, J lost 4 bases, and 4 bases stayed unmatched. CDR3 sequence reads: CASSLLRDRNQPQHF. The CDR3 nucleotides read TGTGCCAGCAGCTTATTGAGGGACAGGAATCAGCCCCAGCATTTT.

This chain links TRBV5-4 with TRBJ2-1; 8 bases are shared with TRBD2. This CDR3 region has 14 residues. With V trimmed by 0 bases and J by 6 bases, 2 bases remained unmatched. CDR1 and CDR2 (germline): SGHNT, YYREEE (reference sequence). CDR3 DNA sequence: TGTGCCAGCAGCTTGGACCTAGCGGGCAATGAGCAGTTCTTC. Its translation: CASSLDLAGNEQFF.

This clone occurred a few times. V and J are TRBV6-1 and TRBJ2-3; 11 nucleotides agree with TRBD2. V dropped 2 bases and J dropped 4; count of bases not matched to a gene: 8. The CDR3 covers 17 residues. Germline V lookup: CDR1 MNHNS, CDR2 SASEGT. This CDR3 is CASSESIAGGNPDTQYF. CDR3 nucleotide sequence: TGTGCCAGCAGTGAATCAATAGCGGGAGGGAATCCAGATACGCAGTATTTT.

The chain uses TRBV6-1 and TRBJ1-2; 7 bases align to TRBD1. CDR1 MNHNS and CDR2 SASEGT come from the germline V gene. V lost 7 bases to trimming and J lost 4 bases; unmatched junction nucleotides: 6. The CDR3 totals 13 residues. Here the CDR3 reads CASKSTGRYGYTF. The DNA of the CDR3 is TGTGCCAGCAAATCGACAGGGCGCTATGGCTACACCTTC.

This sequence joins TRBV6-1 and TRBJ2-1; D unclear. Trimming cost V 6 bases and J 1 base, with 13 bases left between them. Germline V gene lookup returns CDR1 MNHNS and CDR2 SASEGT. This CDR3 is 15 amino acids long. This CDR3 is CASRISLFSYNEQFF. CDR3 nucleotide sequence: TGTGCCAGCAGGATTAGCTTGTTTTCCTACAATGAGCAGTTCTTC.

V usage is TRBV9 and J usage is TRBJ1-4; TRBD1 is a possible D gene (5 bases). Germline values: CDR1 SGDLS, CDR2 YYNGEE. This CDR3 is 14 amino acids long. V was pared by 1 base and J by 6 bases, with 10 bases between. The CDR3 DNA reads as TGTGCCAGCAGCGTATTTGGAGGGGATGAAAAACTGTTTTTT. It translates to CASSVFGGDEKLFF.

The chain employs TRBV6-1 and TRBJ2-7; TRBD2 matches at 7 bases. Looked up from germline, CDR1 is MNHNS and CDR2 is SASEGT. V shed 4 bases and J 0 bases; nucleotides not matched to a gene: 3. The CDR3 loop spans 14 amino acids. The CDR3 sequence is CASSVGLGSYEQYF. CDR3 in DNA: TGTGCCAGCAGTGTTGGACTAGGCTCCTACGAGCAGTACTTC.

The chain joins TRBV6-1 to TRBJ1-4, with TRBD1 identical over 8 bases. The CDR3 has 18 residues. J lost 2 bases, V lost 3 bases, and 11 bases had no gene match. CDR1 is MNHNS, CDR2 SASEGT, per germline. Written as DNA, the CDR3 is TGTGCCAGCAGTGATGTAAGGGGACAGGTATCGACTAATGAAAAACTGTTTTTT. It translates to CASSDVRGQVSTNEKLFF.

V is TRBV7-9 and J is TRBJ2-1; 7 nucleotides line up with TRBD2. The CDR3 runs to 16 residues. Trimming took 6 bases from V and 0 from J; bases not matched to a gene: 8. CDR1 and CDR2 from the germline V gene are SEHNR and FQNEAQ (reference sequence). The CDR3 DNA sequence: TGTGCCAGCAGACCTTTAGCGGGCAGCTCCTACAATGAGCAGTTCTTC. It codes for CASRPLAGSSYNEQFF. The full variable domain, its missing parts supplied by reference TRBV7-9 and TRBJ2-1, is DTGVSQNPRHKITKRGQNVTFRCDPISEHNRLYWYRQTLGQGPEFLTYFQNEAQLEKSRLLSDRFSAERPKGSFSTLEIQRTEQGDSAMYLCASRPLAGSSYNEQFFGPGTRLTVL.

The rearrangement joins TRBV4-1 to TRBJ1-5, with D unclear. Germline CDR1 reads MGHRA; CDR2 reads YSYEKL. The CDR3 spans 13 residues. Trimming took off 0 bases at V and 6 bases at J, with 6 bases between the two ends. The CDR3 DNA sequence: TGCGCCAGCAGCCAAGAAGTGGCTCAGCCCCAGCATTTT. This translates into CASSQEVAQPQHF.

The gene calls are TRBV27 and TRBJ2-7; weak D call: TRBD1 (6 bases). The CDR3 has 13 amino acids. V was clipped by 3 bases and J by 5 bases, with 11 bases between them. Germline assignment: CDR1 MNHEY and CDR2 SMNVEV (reference sequence). CDR3 nucleotide sequence: TGTGCCAGCAGTTTTACAGGGACCAACGAGCAGTACTTC. Protein product: CASSFTGTNEQYF.

This clone turned up a few times. The chain uses TRBV5-1 and TRBJ2-7; tentative D call: TRBD1 (6 bases). Trimming took 2 bases from V and 0 from J, leaving 18 bases between them. Germline V gene sequence: CDR1 SGHRS, CDR2 YFSETQ. The CDR3 contains 17 residues. The CDR3 DNA is TGCGCCAGCAGCTTCACAACAGGGACCTTAAGCTCCTACGAGCAGTACTTC. Encoded protein: CASSFTTGTLSSYEQYF.